Sequencing of this TCR beta chain was carried out in a study of T cell repertoires in cytomegalovirus infection (dated by TCRdb to the late 2010s). Looking at the study overall: Recently identified HLA-C-restricted CMV epitopes, whose presentation resists viral immunomodulation, were targeted by peptide stimulations together with well-studied HLA-B-restricted epitopes. Donor HLA type was relevant to the analysis, as public TCR beta signatures indicated carriage of CMV infection together with the matching HLA type. What the work shows at the level of the full study, not this receptor alone: The ex vivo response was dominated by HLA-C-restricted CMV-specific TCR beta clonotypes, and the single most frequent clonotype in two of eight donors was supplied by these HLA-C-restricted clonotypes. Carriers of CMV infection plus the relevant HLA type were discriminated by the cumulative frequency of public TCR beta family members in the study cohort and in an independent roughly 350-donor cohort.

This clonotype came up many times. Its recognized antigen is unknown. Base qualities are not at hand, and no much larger clone is one base apart. In the paper's terms, the treatment or condition label means: in vitro stimulation with specific CMV peptide epitopes to enrich CMV-specific T cells. Per the germline V gene, SGHTA is the CDR1 and FQGNSA is the CDR2. Compared with germline, V lacks 5 bases and J lacks 5 bases; bases without a gene match: 6. Measured from the cysteine to the phenylalanine, the CDR3 is 16 residues long. Kept here is only the CDR3 DNA, which spans 48 bases and is read in frame from base 1. The reads were generated on an Illumina HiSeq 1500. TCRdb redid the processing of the public reads, applying fastp at Q25 and MiXCR, and retained in-frame beta chains. Merged by CDR3 protein, the rows form single entries marked with the most common genes and DNA. The sample table records roughly 860,000 distinct CDR3 sequences; 30% to 35% of these occur just once. The ten biggest clones cover around 12% of the sample.

The sequence is built from TRBV7-2 and TRBJ2-1; TRBD2 lines up with 13 middle nucleotides. The receptor's source is a human donor in good health (CMV status not recorded). Some clones in this sample may be carry-over from other donors' samples. The specimen comprised cultured CD8+ T cells from PBMCs, sampled from culture after CMV antigen stimulation. The sequenced DNA: TGTGCCAGCAGCCAACGGACTAGCGGGGGCCACAATGAGCAGTTCTTC. Translated, it reads CASSQRTSGGHNEQFF.